This T cell receptor beta chain is from a study of OX40 agonist ivuxolimab in advanced cancers. In terms of the full investigation: The costimulatory receptor OX40 (CD134) was targeted by ivuxolimab, a fully human IgG2 agonistic monoclonal antibody. Intravenous ivuxolimab was administered to patients every 2 weeks at six dose levels: 0.01, 0.1, 0.3, 1.5, 3 and 10 mg/kg. Of the approximately 54 dose-escalation patients, hepatocellular carcinoma was present in around 20, melanoma in around 15, renal cell carcinoma in 9 and head and neck cancer in 9. A male proportion of approximately 83% and a mean age of approximately 60 years, ranging from 23 to 79, were recorded for the dose-escalation cohort. Prior anti-PD-1, anti-PD-L1 or anti-CTLA-4 therapy was permitted, and about two fifths of dose-escalation patients had received checkpoint inhibitors. Three dose-escalation patients achieved partial responses, one with hepatocellular carcinoma and two with cutaneous melanoma. The point of sequencing TCRbeta in the periphery was to test whether ivuxolimab changed TCR sequence diversity and drove clonal T-cell expansion. The monotherapy dose-escalation portion (N of about 57 patients) of the phase I ivuxolimab trial is reported in the paper.

Genomic DNA was extracted from sorted cells for sequencing of the TCRbeta CDR3 region. TCRbeta CDR3 regions were sequenced using the immunoSEQ Assay. TCRdb took this table from immuneACCESS and kept in-frame rearrangements with V and J called. Such tables lack part of the clones; where checked against another copy, unresolved V genes explain under half of the gap, and the rest is unexplained. Recorded for this sample are about 64,000 clones; about 90% of them occurred a single time. The ten largest clones represent over 4% of the sample. This clone has a handful of counts. Its antigen specificity is not known. Base-call qualities are not available, and no considerably larger clone is one nucleotide away. Broader findings and caveats from the paper: Which antigens the clonally expanded peripheral T cells were specific for was not determined. Low levels of normalized T-cell clonal expansion were also seen in some patients who did not respond. After ivuxolimab, expanded clones were on average more numerous among CD8+ T cells than among CD4+ T cells. Clonal expansion of both CD4+ and CD8+ blood T cells was observed from baseline to week 6 at doses 0.1 to 3.0 mg/kg. In the 0.1-3.0 mg/kg groups, partial responders were among the patients with the lowest normalized peripheral clonal expansion, particularly in CD8+ T cells.

The trial excluded patients who had a history of autoimmune disease or were on systemic immunosuppression. In every dose cohort, peripheral blood was drawn for TCR sequencing at baseline, cycle 4 day 1, and cycle 7 day 1. Samples came from an open-label, multicenter, first-in-human phase I dose-escalation trial of ivuxolimab. The trial enrolled adults with locally advanced or metastatic head and neck squamous cell, hepatocellular, melanoma or renal cell carcinoma. Before TCR sequencing, CD4+ and CD8+ T cells were separately sorted from peripheral blood. The sequence derives from an adult with an advanced solid tumor such as melanoma, head and neck, liver or kidney cancer. Specimen: CD4+ or CD8+ T cells sorted from blood, collected in a trial of the OX40 agonist ivuxolimab.

The bases read TGTGCCAGCAGCGACCGACAGGGAAATAATTCACCCCTCCACTTT. This translates into CASSDRQGNNSPLHF. The chain is encoded by TRBV2 joined to TRBJ1-6; the junction holds 7 bases that match TRBD1. V and J are trimmed by 6 bases and 5 bases, and the gene matches miss 7 bases of the junction. The CDR3 runs 15 amino acids, cysteine and phenylalanine included. Just the 45-base CDR3 DNA is kept, in frame starting at base 1. The germline V gene encodes CDR1 SNHLY and CDR2 FYNNEI. Where the CDR3 stops, the reference TRBV2 and TRBJ1-6 genes take over; the full variable domain is EPEVTQTPSHQVTQMGQEVILRCVPISNHLYFYWYRQILGQKVEFLVSFYNNEISEKSEIFDDQFSVERPDGSNFTLKIRSTKLEDSAMYFCASSDRQGNNSPLHFGNGTRLTVT.